This T cell receptor (beta chain) was documented in a study of siplizumab effects on memory and regulatory T cells. Whole-study results and caveats: A mean of around 69% of mappable alloreactive CD4+ clones were Treg-derived with siplizumab, compared with about 30% in controls.

Note on this clone: No antigen is known for it.

This CDR3 comprises 19 residues. V lost 0 bases and J lost 7; bases outside the gene matches: 13. Germline loops: CDR1 SGHRS, CDR2 YFSETQ. The assay was immunoSEQ multiplex PCR, and TCRdb's table has in-frame clones only and misses some. The sample has roughly 100,000 clones; about 93% are singletons. The chain is built from TRBV5-1 and TRBJ2-1; 13 bases line up with TRBD2. The sequenced sample was CD4+ T cells sorted from blood. This TCR was recovered from a human donor in good health. The CDR3 sequence: CASSLDPGTSGVRWNEQFF. Here the CDR3 DNA reads TGCGCCAGCAGCTTGGACCCCGGGACTAGCGGGGTTAGATGGAATGAGCAGTTCTTC.